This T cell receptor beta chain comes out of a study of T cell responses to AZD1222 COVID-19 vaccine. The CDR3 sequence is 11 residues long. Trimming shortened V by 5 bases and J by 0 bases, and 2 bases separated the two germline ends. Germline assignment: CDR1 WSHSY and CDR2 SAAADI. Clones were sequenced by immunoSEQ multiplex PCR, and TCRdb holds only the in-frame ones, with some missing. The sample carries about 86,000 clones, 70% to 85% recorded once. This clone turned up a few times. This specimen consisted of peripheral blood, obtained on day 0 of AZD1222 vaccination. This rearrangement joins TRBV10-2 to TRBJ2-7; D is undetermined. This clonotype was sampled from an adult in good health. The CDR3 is CASSSSYEQYF. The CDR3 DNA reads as TGCGCCAGCAGTAGCTCCTACGAGCAGTACTTC.